The source of this TCR beta chain is a study of blood T cell repertoires in COVID-19. For the study at large: Collection of acute and convalescent COVID-19 samples took place in the United States, Italy and Spain. The cDNA or gDNA used as material had been derived from T cells, B-cell-depleted T cells, or PBMCs.

Germline V CDR1 and CDR2: SGHKS, YYEKEE (reference sequence). J was trimmed by 7 bases and V by 4 bases; bases with no gene match: 1. The length of the CDR3 is 11 residues. Original analysis: The authors estimated nucleated cell counts from reference gene primer amplification. Produced via immunoSEQ multiplex PCR; TCRdb's table is partial and in-frame only. Clone size and the V and J calls come from that table; the DNA yielded D and trimming. The profile shows about 160,000 clones, approximately 95% of them singletons. The sequenced material came from peripheral blood. This TCR was sampled from a woman aged 45-65 years with acute or convalescent COVID-19. V gene TRBV5-5 combines with J gene TRBJ1-1; 7 nucleotides line up with TRBD1. In DNA, the CDR3 is TGTGCCAGCAGCGGACAGGTTGAAGCTTTCTTT. Protein: CASSGQVEAFF.